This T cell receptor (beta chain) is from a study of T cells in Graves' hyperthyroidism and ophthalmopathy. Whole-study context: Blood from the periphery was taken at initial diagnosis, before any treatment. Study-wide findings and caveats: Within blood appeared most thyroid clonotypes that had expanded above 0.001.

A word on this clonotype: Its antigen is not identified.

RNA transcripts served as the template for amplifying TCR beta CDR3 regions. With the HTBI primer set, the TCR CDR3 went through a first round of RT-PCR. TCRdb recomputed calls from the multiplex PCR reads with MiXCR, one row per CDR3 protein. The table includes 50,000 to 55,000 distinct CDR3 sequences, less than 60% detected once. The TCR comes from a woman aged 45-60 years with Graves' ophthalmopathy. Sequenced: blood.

CDR3 region: CASSLFAGLNEKLFF. The CDR3 DNA follows: TGTGCCAGCAGTTTATTTGCAGGACTTAATGAAAAACTGTTTTTT. The rearrangement joins TRBV28 to TRBJ1-4; D is undetermined. The CDR3 runs 15 residues. The V end was cut by 1 base, the J end by 4 bases, with 10 bases between. Germline V CDR1 and CDR2: MDHEN, SYDVKM.